This T cell receptor (beta chain) was sequenced for a study of T cell clonotyping in hematopoietic cell transplantation. TCRdb's table, derived via immunoSEQ multiplex PCR, lists solely in-frame clones and lacks some. The sample carries approximately 7,200 clones, 70% to 90% recorded once. From germline, CDR1 is SGDLS and CDR2 YYNGEE. This CDR3 is built from 13 residues. With 5 bases removed from V and 4 bases from J, the gap between germline ends came to 12 bases. Samples: about 28 days before transplant, then days 30, 100 and 180 after. Note on this clone: As yet, its antigen is unknown.

Overall study findings and caveats: Higher Inverse Simpson Index values in graft donor and pretransplant recipient predicted broader posttransplant TCR diversity. Few recipient clonotypes overlapped donors; over 95% were de novo at given depth.

The clonotype was recovered from a male patient in his late teens or twenties who had an allogeneic stem cell transplant from a related donor, so the T cells may come from the graft donor. Some clones in this sample may be carry-over from other donors' samples. The chain uses TRBV9 and TRBJ1-2; D may be TRBD1 (6 bases). Sequencing was performed on PBMCs, taken 100 days after allogeneic stem cell transplant. The CDR3 sequence is CASRGGTSYGYTF. The CDR3 DNA sequence: TGTGCCAGCAGGGGGGGGACAAGCTATGGCTACACCTTC.